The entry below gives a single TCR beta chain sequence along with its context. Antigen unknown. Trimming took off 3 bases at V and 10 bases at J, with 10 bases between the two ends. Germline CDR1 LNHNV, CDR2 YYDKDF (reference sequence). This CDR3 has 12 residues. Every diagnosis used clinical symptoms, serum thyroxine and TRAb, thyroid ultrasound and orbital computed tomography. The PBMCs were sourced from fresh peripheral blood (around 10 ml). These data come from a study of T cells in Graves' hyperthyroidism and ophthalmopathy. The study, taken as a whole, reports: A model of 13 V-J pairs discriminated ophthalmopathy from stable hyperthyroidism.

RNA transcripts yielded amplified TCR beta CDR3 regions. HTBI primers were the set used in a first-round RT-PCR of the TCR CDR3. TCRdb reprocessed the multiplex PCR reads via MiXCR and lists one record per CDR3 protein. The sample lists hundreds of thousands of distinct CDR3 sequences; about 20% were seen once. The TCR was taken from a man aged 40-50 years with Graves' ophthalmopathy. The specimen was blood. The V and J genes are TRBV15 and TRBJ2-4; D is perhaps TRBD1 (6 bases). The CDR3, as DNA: TGTGCCACCAGCAGGGACAGTGAGATTCAGTACTTC. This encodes CATSRDSEIQYF.